This record looks at one T cell receptor beta chain sequence and its context. The antigen is unknown. Germline loops: CDR1 SGHDT, CDR2 YYEEEE. Germline trimming cut 0 bases from V and 7 bases from J; bases unmatched to any gene: 3. CDR3 length equals 14 residues. The sample is drawn from a study of cytomegalovirus exposure and HLA in healthy donors. Regarding the study as a whole: An analysis done earlier found most TCR beta V segments productive about 87% or about 30% of the time. According to a later analysis, donors in an Asian-associated ancestry cluster reportedly had fewer N-insertions than the roughly 720-donor mean. Links to common viral pathogens appeared, in a later analysis, for several of the most significant clusters.

It was with 60 Vbeta and 13 Jbeta primers that the PCR ran. TCRdb's copy holds only in-frame clones and misses some; the assay was immunoSEQ multiplex PCR. The sample holds 150,000 to 250,000 clones, 82% seen once. Healthy bone marrow donors made up the cohort. The clonotype originates from a woman aged 45 to 65 in good health and CMV-seropositive. The sequencing input was PBMCs. The rearrangement links TRBV5-6 to TRBJ1-4; 7 bases fit TRBD1. CDR3 sequence reads: CASSLVTGSEKLFF. In DNA, the CDR3 is TGTGCCAGCAGCTTGGTGACAGGGAGTGAAAAACTGTTTTTT.